Listed here is a single T cell receptor (beta chain). Sequencing was performed with immunoSEQ multiplex PCR; in TCRdb, only in-frame clones are kept and a portion is missing. The sample consists of 25,000 to 40,000 clones, approximately 89% of them appearing once. Germline CDR1 SGDLS, CDR2 YYNGEE. This CDR3 is built from 15 residues. The trim removed 7 bases at V and 5 bases at J, leaving 12 bases unmatched. This record belongs to a study of blood T cell repertoires in COVID-19. This clonotype was sampled from a human donor in a cohort sampled during active COVID-19. V and J are TRBV9 and TRBJ2-5; 9 nucleotides match TRBD2. The sample comprised peripheral blood. The CDR3 DNA reads TGTGCCAGCGCGGACGGCGGGGGGGCAAGGGAGACCCAGTACTTC. Residues: CASADGGGARETQYF. The full variable domain, with the rest looked up from reference TRBV9 and TRBJ2-5, is DSGVTQTPKHLITATGQRVTLRCSPRSGDLSVYWYQQSLDQGLQFLIQYYNGEERAKGNILERFSAQQFPDLHSELNLSSLELGDSALYFCASADGGGARETQYFGPGTRLLVL.